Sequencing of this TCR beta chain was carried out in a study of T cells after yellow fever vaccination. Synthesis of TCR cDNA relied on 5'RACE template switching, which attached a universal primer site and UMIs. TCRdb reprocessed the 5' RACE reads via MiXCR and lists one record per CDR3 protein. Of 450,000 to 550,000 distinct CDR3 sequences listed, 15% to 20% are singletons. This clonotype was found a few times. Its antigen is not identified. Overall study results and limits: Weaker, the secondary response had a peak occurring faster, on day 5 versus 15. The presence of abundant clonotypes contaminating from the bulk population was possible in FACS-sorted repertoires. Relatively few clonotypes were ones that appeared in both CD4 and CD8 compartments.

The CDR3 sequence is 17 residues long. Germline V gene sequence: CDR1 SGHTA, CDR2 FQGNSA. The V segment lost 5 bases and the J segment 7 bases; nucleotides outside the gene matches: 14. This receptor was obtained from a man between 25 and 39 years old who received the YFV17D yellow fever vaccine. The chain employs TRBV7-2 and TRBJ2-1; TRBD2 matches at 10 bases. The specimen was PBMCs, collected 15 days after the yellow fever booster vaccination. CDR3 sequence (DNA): TGTGCCAGCAGCCTCCTAGGGACAGGACTAGCGGTAAATGAGCAGTTCTTC. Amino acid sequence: CASSLLGTGLAVNEQFF.